Reported below is one T cell receptor beta chain. This specimen comes from a study of shared clonotypes between healthy human individuals. The CDR3 loop spans 16 amino acids. Here immunoSEQ multiplex PCR was the method, and the copy in TCRdb shows in-frame clones only, minus some. The repertoire has 450,000 to 500,000 clones, 76% of them found once; the top ten carry approximately 13%. The chain carries TRBV21-1 and TRBJ1-1. TRBV21-1 is marked as a pseudogene. This receptor was identified in a woman between 35 and 50 years old in good health. Some clones in this sample may be carry-over from other donors' samples. Sequenced material: PBMCs. The CDR3 is CASSPLGRGMNTEAFF. CDR3 coding DNA: TGTGCCAGCAGCCCATTGGGACGGGGAATGAACACTGAAGCTTTCTTT.